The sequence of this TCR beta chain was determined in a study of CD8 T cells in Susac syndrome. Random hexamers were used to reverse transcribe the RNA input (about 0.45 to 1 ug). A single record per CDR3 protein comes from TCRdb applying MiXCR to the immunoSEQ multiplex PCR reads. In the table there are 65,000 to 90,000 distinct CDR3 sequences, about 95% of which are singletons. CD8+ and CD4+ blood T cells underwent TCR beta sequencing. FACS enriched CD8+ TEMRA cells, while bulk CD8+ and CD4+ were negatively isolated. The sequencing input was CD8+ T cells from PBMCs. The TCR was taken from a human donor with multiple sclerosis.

The CDR3 region is CASSEVLSASGGATDYNEQFF. The CDR3 coding sequence is TGTGCCAGCAGTGAGGTATTATCGGCTAGCGGGGGGGCCACCGACTACAATGAGCAGTTCTTC. The V call is TRBV2, the J call TRBJ2-1; 12 bases fit TRBD2. The J segment lost 3 bases and the V segment lost 3 bases, leaving 18 bases of the junction unmatched. CDR1 is SNHLY and CDR2 is FYNNEI in the germline V gene. The CDR3 spans 21 residues.